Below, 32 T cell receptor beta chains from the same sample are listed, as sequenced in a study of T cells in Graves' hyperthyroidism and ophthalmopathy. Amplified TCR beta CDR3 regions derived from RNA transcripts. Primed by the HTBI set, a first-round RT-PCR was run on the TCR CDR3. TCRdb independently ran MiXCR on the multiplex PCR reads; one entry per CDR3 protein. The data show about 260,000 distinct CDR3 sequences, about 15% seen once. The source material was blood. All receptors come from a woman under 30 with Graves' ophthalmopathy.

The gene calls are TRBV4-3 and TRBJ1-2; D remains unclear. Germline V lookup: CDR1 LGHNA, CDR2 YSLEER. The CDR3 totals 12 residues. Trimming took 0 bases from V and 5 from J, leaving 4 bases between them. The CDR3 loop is CASSQDAYGYTF. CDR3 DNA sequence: TGCGCCAGCAGCCAAGACGCATATGGCTACACCTTC.

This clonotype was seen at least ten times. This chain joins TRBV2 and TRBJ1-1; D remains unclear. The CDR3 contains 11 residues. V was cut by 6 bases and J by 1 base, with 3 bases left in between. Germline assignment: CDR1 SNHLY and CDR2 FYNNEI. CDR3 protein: CASSWNTEAFF. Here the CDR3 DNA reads TGTGCCAGCAGCTGGAACACTGAAGCTTTCTTT. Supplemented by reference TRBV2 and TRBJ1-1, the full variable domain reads EPEVTQTPSHQVTQMGQEVILRCVPISNHLYFYWYRQILGQKVEFLVSFYNNEISEKSEIFDDQFSVERPDGSNFTLKIRSTKLEDSAMYFCASSWNTEAFFGQGTRLTVV.

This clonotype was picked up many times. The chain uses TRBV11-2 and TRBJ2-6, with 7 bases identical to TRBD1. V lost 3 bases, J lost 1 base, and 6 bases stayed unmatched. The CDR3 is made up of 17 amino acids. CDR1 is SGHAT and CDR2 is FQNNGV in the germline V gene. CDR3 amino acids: CASSFPRQGSGANVLTF. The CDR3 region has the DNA TGTGCCAGCAGCTTTCCGAGACAGGGTTCTGGGGCCAACGTCCTGACTTTC.

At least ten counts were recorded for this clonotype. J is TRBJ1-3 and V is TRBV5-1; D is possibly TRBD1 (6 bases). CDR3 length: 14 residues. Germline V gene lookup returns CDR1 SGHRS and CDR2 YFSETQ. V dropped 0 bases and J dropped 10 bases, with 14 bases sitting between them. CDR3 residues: CASSLGTVSSTIYF. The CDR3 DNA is TGCGCCAGCAGCTTGGGGACAGTCTCTAGTACCATATATTTT. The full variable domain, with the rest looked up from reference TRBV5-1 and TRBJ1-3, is KAGVTQTPRYLIKTRGQQVTLSCSPISGHRSVSWYQQTPGQGLQFLFEYFSETQRNKGNFPGRFSGRQFSNSRSEMNVSTLELGDSALYLCASSLGTVSSTIYFGEGSWLTVV.

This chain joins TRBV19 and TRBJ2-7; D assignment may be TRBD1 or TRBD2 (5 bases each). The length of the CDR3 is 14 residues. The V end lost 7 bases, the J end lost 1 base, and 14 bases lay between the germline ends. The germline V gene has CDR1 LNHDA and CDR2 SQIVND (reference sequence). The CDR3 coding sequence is TGTGCCAGTAAGGGACGGGGCCTATCCTACGAGCAGTACTTC. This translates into CASKGRGLSYEQYF.

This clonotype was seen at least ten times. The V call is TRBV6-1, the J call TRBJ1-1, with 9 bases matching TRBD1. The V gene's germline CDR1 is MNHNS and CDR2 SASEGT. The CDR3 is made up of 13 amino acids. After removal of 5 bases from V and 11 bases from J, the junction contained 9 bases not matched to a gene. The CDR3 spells CASSPGTGPGAFF. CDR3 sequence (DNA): TGTGCCAGCAGTCCCGGGACAGGGCCAGGGGCTTTCTTT.

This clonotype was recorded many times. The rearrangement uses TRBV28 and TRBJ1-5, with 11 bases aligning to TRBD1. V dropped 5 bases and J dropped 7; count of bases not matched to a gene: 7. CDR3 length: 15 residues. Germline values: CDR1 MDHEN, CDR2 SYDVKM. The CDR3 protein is CASSPGTGGRQPQHF. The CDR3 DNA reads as TGTGCCAGCAGTCCCGGGACAGGGGGTCGGCAGCCCCAGCATTTT.

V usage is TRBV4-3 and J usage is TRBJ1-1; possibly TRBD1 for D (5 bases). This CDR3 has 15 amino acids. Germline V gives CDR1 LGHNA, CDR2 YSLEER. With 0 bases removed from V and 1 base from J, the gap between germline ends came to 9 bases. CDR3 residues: CASSQDTRANTEAFF. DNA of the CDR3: TGCGCCAGCAGCCAAGATACCAGGGCGAACACTGAAGCTTTCTTT.

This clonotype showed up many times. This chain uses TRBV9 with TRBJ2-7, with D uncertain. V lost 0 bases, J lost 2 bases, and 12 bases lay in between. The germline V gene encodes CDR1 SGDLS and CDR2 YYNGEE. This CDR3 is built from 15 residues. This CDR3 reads CASSVGPHQAYEQYF. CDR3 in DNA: TGTGCCAGCAGCGTAGGACCCCACCAGGCCTACGAGCAGTACTTC.

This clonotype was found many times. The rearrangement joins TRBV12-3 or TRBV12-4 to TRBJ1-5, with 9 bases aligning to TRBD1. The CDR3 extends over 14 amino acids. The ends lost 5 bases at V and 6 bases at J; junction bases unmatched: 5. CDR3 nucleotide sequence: TGTGCCAGCAGTGAACAGGGGGCAGGTCAGCCCCAGCATTTT. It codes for CASSEQGAGQPQHF.

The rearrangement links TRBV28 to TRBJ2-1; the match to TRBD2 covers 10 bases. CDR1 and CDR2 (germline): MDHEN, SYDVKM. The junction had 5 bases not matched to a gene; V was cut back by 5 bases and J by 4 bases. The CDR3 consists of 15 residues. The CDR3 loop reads CASSRRSGGYNEQFF. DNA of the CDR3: TGTGCCAGCAGTCGTCGTAGCGGGGGGTACAATGAGCAGTTCTTC.

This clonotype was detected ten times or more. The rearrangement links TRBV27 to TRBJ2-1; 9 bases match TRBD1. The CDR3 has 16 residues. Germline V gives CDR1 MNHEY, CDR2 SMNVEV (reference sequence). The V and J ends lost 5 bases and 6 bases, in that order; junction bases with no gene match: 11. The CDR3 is CASSAPTGGISNEQFF. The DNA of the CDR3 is TGTGCCAGCAGTGCCCCGACAGGGGGAATTTCCAATGAGCAGTTCTTC.

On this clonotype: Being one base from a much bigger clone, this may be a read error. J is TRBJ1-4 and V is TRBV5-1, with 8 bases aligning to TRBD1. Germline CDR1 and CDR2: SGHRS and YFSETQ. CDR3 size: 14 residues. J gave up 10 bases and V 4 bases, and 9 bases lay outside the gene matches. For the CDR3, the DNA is TGCGCCAGCAGCGTACAGGGGGGAGGTGGAAAACTGTTTTTT. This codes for CASSVQGGGGKLFF.

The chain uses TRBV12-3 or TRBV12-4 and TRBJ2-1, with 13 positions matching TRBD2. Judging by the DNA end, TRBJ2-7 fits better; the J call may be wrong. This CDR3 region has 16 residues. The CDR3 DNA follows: TGTGCCAGCAGTTTTAGGACTAGCGGGAGTGGGAATGAGCAGTACTTC. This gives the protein CASSFRTSGSGNEQYF.

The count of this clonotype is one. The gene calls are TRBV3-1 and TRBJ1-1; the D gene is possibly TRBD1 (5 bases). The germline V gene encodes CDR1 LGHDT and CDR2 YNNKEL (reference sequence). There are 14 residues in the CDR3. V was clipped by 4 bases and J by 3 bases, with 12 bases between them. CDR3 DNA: TGTGCCAGCAGCCGGCGGGGGTTGCACACTGAAGCTTTCTTT. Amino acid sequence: CASSRRGLHTEAFF.

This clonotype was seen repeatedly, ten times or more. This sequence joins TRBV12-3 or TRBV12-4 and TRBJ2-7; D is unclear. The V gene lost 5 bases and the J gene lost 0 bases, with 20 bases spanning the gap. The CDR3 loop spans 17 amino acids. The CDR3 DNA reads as TGTGCCAGCAGTCCTCAAAAACTGGTCCTAGGCTCCTACGAGCAGTACTTC. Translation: CASSPQKLVLGSYEQYF.

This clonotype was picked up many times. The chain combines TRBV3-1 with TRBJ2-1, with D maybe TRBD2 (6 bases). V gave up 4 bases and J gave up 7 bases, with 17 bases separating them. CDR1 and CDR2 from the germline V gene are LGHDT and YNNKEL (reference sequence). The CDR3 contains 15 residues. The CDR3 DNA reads TGTGCCAGCAGCCTCGGGACTTCTCGATCGAATGAGCAGTTCTTC. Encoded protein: CASSLGTSRSNEQFF.

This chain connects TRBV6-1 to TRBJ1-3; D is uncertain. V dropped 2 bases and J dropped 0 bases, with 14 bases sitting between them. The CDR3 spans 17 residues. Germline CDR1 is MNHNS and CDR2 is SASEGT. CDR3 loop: CASSERPGASSGNTIYF. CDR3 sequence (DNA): TGTGCCAGCAGTGAAAGGCCGGGAGCGAGCTCTGGAAACACCATATATTTT.

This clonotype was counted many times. CDR3 coding DNA: TGTGCCAGCAGTTTTGTTGGGGGGCTGAGGGAGCAGTACTTC. Protein sequence: CASSFVGGLREQYF. The genes are TRBV6-1 and TRBJ2-7; the D call may be TRBD1 or TRBD2 (6 bases each). CDR1 is MNHNS, CDR2 SASEGT, per germline. V lost 5 bases and J 7 bases, leaving 18 bases between the germline ends. The CDR3 sequence is 14 residues long.

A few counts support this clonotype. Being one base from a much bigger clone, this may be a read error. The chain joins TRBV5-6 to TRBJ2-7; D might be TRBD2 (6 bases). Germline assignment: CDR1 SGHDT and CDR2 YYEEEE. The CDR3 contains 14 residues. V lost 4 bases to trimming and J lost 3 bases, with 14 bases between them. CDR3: CASSPFGSIYEQYF. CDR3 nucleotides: TGTGCCAGCAGCCCGTTCGGGAGCATCTACGAGCAGTACTTC.

The CDR3: CASSDPPPYEQYF. The CDR3 coding sequence is TGTGCCAGCAGTGATCCTCCCCCCTACGAGCAGTACTTC. The chain combines TRBV2 with TRBJ2-7, with D uncertain. Germline CDR1 is SNHLY and CDR2 is FYNNEI. The CDR3 is 13 amino acids. V was shortened by 3 bases and J by 2 bases, with 8 bases between the two germline ends.

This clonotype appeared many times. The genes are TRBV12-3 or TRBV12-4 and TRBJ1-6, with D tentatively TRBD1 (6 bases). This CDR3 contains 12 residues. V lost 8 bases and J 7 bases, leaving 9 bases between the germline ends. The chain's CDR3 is CASQTGNSPLHF. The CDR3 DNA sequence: TGTGCCAGCCAAACAGGGAATTCACCCCTCCACTTT.

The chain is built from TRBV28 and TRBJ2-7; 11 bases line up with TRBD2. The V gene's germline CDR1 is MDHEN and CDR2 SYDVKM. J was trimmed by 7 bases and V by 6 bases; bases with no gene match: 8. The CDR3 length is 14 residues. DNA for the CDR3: TGTGCCAGCAGCCCAGTGGGACTAGCGGTAGAGCAGTACTTC. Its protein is CASSPVGLAVEQYF.

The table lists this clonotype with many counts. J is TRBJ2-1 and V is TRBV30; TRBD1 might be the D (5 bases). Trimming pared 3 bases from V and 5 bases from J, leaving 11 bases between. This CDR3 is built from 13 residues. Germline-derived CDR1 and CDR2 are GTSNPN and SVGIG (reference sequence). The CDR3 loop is CAWRLGVHNEQFF. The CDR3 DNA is TGTGCCTGGAGGTTAGGGGTCCACAATGAGCAGTTCTTC.

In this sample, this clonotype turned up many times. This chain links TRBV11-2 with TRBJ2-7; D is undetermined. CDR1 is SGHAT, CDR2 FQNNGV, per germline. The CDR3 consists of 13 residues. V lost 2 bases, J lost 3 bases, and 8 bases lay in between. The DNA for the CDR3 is TGTGCCAGCAGCTTATCCAGAGACTACGAGCAGTACTTC. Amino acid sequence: CASSLSRDYEQYF.

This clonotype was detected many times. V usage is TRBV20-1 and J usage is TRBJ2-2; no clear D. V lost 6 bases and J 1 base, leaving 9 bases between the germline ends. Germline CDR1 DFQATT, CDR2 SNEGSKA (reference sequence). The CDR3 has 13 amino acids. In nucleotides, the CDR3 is TGCAGTGCCAGGACCCAGAACACCGGGGAGCTGTTTTTT. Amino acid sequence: CSARTQNTGELFF.

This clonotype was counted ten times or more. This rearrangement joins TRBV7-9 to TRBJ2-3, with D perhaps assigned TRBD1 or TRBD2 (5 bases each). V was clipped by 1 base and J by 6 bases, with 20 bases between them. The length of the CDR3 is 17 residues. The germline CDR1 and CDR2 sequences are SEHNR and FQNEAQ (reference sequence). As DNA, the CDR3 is TGTGCCAGCAGCTTAGTGGGGGTCGGGTCCCGAGGCGATACGCAGTATTTT. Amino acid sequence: CASSLVGVGSRGDTQYF. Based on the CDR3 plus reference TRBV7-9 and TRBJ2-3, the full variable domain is DTGVSQNPRHKITKRGQNVTFRCDPISEHNRLYWYRQTLGQGPEFLTYFQNEAQLEKSRLLSDRFSAERPKGSFSTLEIQRTEQGDSAMYLCASSLVGVGSRGDTQYFGPGTRLTVL.

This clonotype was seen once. The CDR3: CASIGLLGKNSTASGNTIYF. As DNA, the CDR3 is TGTGCCAGCATCGGCCTATTAGGTAAGAACTCGACAGCCTCTGGAAACACCATATATTTT. The chain carries TRBV7-9 and TRBJ1-3, with a weak D call TRBD1 (5 bases). This CDR3 is built from 20 residues. The germline gives CDR1 SEHNR, CDR2 FQNEAQ (reference sequence). V lost 7 bases and J 0 bases, leaving 28 bases between the germline ends.

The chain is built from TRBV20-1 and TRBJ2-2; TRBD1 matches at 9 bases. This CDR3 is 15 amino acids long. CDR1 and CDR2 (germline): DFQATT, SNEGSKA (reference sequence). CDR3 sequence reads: CSVRGQGSSAGELFF. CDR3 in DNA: TGCAGCGTCCGGGGACAGGGATCAAGTGCCGGGGAGCTGTTTTTT.

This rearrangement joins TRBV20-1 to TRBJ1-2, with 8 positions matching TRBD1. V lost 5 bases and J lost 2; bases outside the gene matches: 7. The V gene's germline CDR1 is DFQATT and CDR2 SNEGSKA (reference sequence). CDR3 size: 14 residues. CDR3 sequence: CSARQGLWNYGYTF. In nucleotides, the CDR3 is TGCAGTGCTCGACAGGGGCTCTGGAACTATGGCTACACCTTC.

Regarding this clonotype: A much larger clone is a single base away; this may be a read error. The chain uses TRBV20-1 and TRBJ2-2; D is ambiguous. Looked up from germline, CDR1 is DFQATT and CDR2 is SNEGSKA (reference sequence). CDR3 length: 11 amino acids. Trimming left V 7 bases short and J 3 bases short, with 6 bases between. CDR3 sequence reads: CSVQDTGELFF. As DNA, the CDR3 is TGCAGTGTCCAGGACACCGGGGAGCTGTTTTTT.

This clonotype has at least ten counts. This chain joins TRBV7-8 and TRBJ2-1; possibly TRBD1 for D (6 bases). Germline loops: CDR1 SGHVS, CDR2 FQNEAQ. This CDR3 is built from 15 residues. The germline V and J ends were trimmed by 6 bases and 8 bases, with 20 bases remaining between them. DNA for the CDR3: TGTGCCAGCAGAACAGCGGCCAGGGGAAGGGATGAGCAGTTCTTC. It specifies CASRTAARGRDEQFF.